Presented here are 4 T cell receptor beta chains from one specimen sequenced in a study of beta chain features in type 1 diabetes. TCRB transcripts that were expressed got sequenced, as all of the isolated RNA had been reverse transcribed. The protocol was immunoSEQ multiplex PCR, while the TCRdb copy is restricted to in-frame clones and leaves out a portion. The table includes roughly 610,000 clones, around 15% detected once. The source material was naive CD4+ T cells from blood. The receptors here all came from a man in his late teens or twenties in good health.

The chain couples TRBV5-1 to TRBJ2-7; 11 bases agree with TRBD1. The trim removed 1 base at V and 5 bases at J, leaving 5 bases unmatched. CDR3 length equals 15 residues. The V gene's germline CDR1 is SGHRS and CDR2 YFSETQ. The CDR3 reads CASSLQGQGGHEQYF. Here the CDR3 DNA reads TGCGCCAGCAGCTTGCAGGGACAGGGGGGCCACGAGCAGTACTTC.

J is TRBJ2-1 and V is TRBV6-1, with a possible D match to TRBD1 (7 bases). CDR3 length equals 19 residues. Germline loops: CDR1 MNHNS, CDR2 SASEGT. The ends were cut back, 2 bases at V and 5 bases at J, with 25 bases in the middle. The CDR3 region is CASSEWKGLEDRRNNEQFF. CDR3 sequence (DNA): TGTGCCAGCAGTGAATGGAAGGGACTTGAGGACAGGAGAAACAATGAGCAGTTCTTC.

The rearrangement joins TRBV28 to TRBJ1-5; TRBD1 might be the D (6 bases). CDR3 length: 15 residues. CDR1 and CDR2 from the germline V gene are MDHEN and SYDVKM. V shed 5 bases and J shed 5 bases, with 16 bases lying between them. CDR3 amino acids: CASSITGRGYQPQHF. CDR3 nucleotides: TGTGCCAGCAGTATCACAGGGAGGGGGTATCAGCCCCAGCATTTT.

The chain has TRBV2 and TRBJ2-4; the D is unclear. Germline V lookup: CDR1 SNHLY, CDR2 FYNNEI. V was cut by 8 bases and J by 0 bases, with 17 bases left in between. This CDR3 is 16 amino acids long. The CDR3 region has the DNA TGTGCCAGCCCCCCTTCTAGTCACCTAGCCAAAAACATTCAGTACTTC. This encodes CASPPSSHLAKNIQYF. The entire variable domain, with the rest obtained from reference TRBV2 and TRBJ2-4, is as follows: EPEVTQTPSHQVTQMGQEVILRCVPISNHLYFYWYRQILGQKVEFLVSFYNNEISEKSEIFDDQFSVERPDGSNFTLKIRSTKLEDSAMYFCASPPSSHLAKNIQYFGAGTRLSVL.